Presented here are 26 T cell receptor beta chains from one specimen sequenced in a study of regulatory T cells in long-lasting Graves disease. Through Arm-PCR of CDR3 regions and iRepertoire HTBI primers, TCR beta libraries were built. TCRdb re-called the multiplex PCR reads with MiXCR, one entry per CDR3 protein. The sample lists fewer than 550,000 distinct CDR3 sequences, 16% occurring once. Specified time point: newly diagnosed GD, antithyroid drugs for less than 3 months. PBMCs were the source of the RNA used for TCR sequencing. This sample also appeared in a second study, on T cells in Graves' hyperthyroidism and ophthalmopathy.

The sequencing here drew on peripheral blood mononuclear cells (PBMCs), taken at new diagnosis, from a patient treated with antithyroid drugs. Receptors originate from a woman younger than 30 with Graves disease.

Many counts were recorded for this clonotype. CDR3 loop: CASSSQGRYEQYF. CDR3 nucleotide sequence: TGTGCCAGCAGCTCACAGGGACGCTACGAGCAGTACTTC. This chain joins TRBV11-2 and TRBJ2-7; weak D call: TRBD1 (6 bases). The CDR3 spans 13 residues. CDR1 is SGHAT and CDR2 is FQNNGV in the germline V gene. V was shortened by 4 bases and J by 3 bases, with 10 bases between the two germline ends.

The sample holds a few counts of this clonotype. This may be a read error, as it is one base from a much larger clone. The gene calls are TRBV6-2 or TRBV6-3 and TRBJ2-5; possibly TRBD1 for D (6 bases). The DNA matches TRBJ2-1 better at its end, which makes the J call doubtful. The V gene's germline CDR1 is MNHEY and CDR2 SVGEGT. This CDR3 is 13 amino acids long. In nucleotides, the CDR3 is TGTGCCAGCAGTGACACAGGGATTGGGACCCAGTTCTTC. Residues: CASSDTGIGTQFF.

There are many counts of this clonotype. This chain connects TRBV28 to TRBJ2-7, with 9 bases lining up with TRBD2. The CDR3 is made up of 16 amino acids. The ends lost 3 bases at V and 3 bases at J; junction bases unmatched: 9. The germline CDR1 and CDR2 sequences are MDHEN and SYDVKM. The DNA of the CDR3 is TGTGCCAGCAGTTTGGTAGCGGGAGAACTGGGCTACGAGCAGTACTTC. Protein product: CASSLVAGELGYEQYF.

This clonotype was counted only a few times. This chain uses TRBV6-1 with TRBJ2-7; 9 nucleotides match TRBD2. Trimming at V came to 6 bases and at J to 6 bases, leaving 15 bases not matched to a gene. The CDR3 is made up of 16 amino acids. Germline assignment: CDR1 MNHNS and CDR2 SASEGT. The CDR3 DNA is TGTGCCAGCAGCCTTCGGCTAGCTAGCGGGACCGTCGAGCAGTACTTC. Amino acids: CASSLRLASGTVEQYF.

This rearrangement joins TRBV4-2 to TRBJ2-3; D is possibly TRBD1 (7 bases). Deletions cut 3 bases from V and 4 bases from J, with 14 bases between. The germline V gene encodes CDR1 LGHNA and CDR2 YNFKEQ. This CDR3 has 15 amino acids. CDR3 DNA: TGTGCCAGCAGCCAGGAGGGGGCAAGATCAGATACGCAGTATTTT. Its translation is CASSQEGARSDTQYF.

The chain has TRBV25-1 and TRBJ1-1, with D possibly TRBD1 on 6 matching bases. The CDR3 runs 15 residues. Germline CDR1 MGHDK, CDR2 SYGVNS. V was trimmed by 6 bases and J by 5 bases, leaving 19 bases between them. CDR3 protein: CASRPSTGRETEAFF. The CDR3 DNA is TGTGCCAGCAGACCCTCGACAGGCCGAGAGACTGAAGCTTTCTTT.

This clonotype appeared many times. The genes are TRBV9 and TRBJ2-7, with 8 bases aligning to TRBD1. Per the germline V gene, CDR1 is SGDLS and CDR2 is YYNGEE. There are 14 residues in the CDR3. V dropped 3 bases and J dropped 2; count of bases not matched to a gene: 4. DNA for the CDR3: TGTGCCAGCAGCGCCAACAGGGGGACCTACGAGCAGTACTTC. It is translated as CASSANRGTYEQYF.

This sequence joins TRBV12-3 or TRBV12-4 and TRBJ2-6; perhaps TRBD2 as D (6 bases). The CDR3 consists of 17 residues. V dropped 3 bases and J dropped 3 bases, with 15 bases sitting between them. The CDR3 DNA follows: TGTGCCAGCAGTTTGCGGTTCGGCGGGGTTGGGGCCAACGTCCTGACTTTC. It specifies CASSLRFGGVGANVLTF.

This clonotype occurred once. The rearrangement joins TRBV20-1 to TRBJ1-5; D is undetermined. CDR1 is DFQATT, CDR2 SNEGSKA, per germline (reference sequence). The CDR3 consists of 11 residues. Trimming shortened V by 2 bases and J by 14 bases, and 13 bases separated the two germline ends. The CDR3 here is CSARRSLAEHF. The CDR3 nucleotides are TGCAGTGCTAGAAGATCTTTGGCGGAGCATTTT.

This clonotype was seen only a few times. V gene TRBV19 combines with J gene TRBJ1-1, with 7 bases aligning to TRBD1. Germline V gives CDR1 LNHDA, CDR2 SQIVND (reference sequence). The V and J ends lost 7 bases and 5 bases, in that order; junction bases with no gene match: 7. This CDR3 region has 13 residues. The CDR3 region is CASTPDRETEAFF. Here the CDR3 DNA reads TGTGCCAGTACCCCCGACAGGGAAACTGAAGCTTTCTTT.

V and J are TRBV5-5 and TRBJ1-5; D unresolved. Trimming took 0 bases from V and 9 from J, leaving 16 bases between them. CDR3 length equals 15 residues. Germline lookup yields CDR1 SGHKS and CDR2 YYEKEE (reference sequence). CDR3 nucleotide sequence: TGTGCCAGCAGCTTGGAGGGCCGGAGTGGTTTGCCCCAGCATTTT. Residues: CASSLEGRSGLPQHF.

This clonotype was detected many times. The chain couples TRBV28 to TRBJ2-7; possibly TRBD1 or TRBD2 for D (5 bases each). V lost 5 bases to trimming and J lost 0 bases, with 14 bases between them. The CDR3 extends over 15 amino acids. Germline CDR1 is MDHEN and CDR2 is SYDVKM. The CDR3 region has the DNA TGTGCCAGCAGTCCGGGGCCGGGGCGCTCCTACGAGCAGTACTTC. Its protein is CASSPGPGRSYEQYF.

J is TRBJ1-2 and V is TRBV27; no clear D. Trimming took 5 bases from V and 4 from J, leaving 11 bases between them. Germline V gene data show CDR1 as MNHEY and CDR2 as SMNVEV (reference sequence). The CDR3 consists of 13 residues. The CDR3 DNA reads TGTGCCAGCAGTGCCTGGGGAGGCTATGGCTACACCTTC. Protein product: CASSAWGGYGYTF.

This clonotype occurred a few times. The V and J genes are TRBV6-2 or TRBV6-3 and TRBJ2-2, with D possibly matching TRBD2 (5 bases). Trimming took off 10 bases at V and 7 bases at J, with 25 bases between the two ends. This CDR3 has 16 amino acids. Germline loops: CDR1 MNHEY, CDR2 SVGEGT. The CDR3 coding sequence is TGTGCCACCCTAGCCACACGCACTGGACGAAACGGGGAGCTGTTTTTT. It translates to CATLATRTGRNGELFF.

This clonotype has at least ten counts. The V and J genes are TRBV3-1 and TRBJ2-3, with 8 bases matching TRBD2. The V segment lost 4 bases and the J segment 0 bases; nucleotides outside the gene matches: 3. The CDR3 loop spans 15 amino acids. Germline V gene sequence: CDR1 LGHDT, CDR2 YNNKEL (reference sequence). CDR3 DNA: TGTGCCAGCAGCCCAACTAGCGGCAGCACAGATACGCAGTATTTT. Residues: CASSPTSGSTDTQYF.

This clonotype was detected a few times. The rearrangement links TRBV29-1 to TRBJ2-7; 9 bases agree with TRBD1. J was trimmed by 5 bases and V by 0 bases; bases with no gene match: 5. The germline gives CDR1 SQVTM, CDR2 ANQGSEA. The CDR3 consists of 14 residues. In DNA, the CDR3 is TGCAGCGTTGAAGACGGGGACAGGGCGAACGAGCAGTACTTC. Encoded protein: CSVEDGDRANEQYF.

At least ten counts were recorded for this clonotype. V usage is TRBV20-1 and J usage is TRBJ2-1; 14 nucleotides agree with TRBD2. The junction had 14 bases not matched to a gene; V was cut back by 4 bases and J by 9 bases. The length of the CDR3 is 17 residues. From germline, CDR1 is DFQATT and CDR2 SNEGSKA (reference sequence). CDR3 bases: TGCAGTGCTATGGGACTAGCGGGAGATAGAAGATACGGTGAGCAGTTCTTC. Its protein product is CSAMGLAGDRRYGEQFF.

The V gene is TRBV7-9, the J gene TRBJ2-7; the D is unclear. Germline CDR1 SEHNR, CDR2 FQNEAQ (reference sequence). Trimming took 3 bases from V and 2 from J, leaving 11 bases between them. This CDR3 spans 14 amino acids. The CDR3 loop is CASSFTAGPYEQYF. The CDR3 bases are TGTGCCAGCAGCTTTACGGCTGGACCCTACGAGCAGTACTTC. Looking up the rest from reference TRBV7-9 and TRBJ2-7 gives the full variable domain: DTGVSQNPRHKITKRGQNVTFRCDPISEHNRLYWYRQTLGQGPEFLTYFQNEAQLEKSRLLSDRFSAERPKGSFSTLEIQRTEQGDSAMYLCASSFTAGPYEQYFGPGTRLTVT.

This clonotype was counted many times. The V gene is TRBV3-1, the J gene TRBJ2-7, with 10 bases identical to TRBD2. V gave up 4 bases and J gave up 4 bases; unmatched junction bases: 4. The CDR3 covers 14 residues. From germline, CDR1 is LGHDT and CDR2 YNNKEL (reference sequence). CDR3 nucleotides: TGTGCCAGCAGCCTAGGGACTAGCGCGTACGAGCAGTACTTC. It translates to CASSLGTSAYEQYF.

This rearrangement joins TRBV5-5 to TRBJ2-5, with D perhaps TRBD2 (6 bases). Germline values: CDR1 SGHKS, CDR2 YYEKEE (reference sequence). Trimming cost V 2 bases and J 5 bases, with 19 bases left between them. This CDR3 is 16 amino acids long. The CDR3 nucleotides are TGTGCCAGCAGCTTAGCCGCGGGGACGCTGGGGGAGACCCAGTACTTC. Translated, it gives CASSLAAGTLGETQYF.

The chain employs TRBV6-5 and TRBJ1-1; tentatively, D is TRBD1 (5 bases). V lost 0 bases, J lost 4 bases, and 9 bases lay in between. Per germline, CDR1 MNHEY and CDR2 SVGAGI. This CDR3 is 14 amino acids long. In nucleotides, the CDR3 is TGTGCCAGCAGTTACTCTCGGGGCACCACTGAAGCTTTCTTT. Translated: CASSYSRGTTEAFF.

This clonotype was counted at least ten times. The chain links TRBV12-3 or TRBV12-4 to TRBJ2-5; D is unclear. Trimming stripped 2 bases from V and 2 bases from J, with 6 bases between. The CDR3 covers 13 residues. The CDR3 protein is CASSLRSQETQYF. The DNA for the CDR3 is TGTGCCAGCAGTTTACGCAGTCAAGAGACCCAGTACTTC.

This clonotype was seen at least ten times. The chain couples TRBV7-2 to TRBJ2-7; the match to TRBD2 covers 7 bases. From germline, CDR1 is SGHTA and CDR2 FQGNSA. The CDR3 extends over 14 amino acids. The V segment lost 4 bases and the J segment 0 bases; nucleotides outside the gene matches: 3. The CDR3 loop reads CASSWDYLSYEQYF. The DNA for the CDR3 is TGTGCCAGCAGCTGGGACTACCTCTCCTACGAGCAGTACTTC.

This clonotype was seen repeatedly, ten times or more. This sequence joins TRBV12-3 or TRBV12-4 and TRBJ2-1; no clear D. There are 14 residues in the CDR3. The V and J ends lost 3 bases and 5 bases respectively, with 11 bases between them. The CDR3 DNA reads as TGTGCCAGCAGTTTCCCCAGACTTGACAATGAGCAGTTCTTC. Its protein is CASSFPRLDNEQFF.

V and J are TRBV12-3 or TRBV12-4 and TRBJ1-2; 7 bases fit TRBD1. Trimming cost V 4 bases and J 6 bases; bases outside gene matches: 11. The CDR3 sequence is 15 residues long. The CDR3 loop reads CASSYSATGENGYTF. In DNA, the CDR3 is TGTGCCAGCAGTTACTCGGCCACAGGGGAGAATGGCTACACCTTC.

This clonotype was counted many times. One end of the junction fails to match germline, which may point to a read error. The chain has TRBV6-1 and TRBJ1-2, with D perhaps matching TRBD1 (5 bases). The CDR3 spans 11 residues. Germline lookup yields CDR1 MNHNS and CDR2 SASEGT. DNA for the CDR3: TGTGCCAGCAGACAGGAGGACCGACCTCACTTC. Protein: CASRQEDRPHF.